This TCR beta chain originates from a study of tumor-infiltrating lymphocytes in localized non-small cell lung cancer. Study-level findings and limits: No T-cell fraction difference was seen between IM1 and IM2 tumors. Each assay used a separate piece of the same tissue.

Germline CDR1 and CDR2: SGHTA and FQGTGA. Trimming removed 1 base at V and 7 bases at J, with 11 bases between. The CDR3 runs to 13 residues. Here immunoSEQ multiplex PCR was the method, and the copy in TCRdb shows in-frame clones only, minus some. The sample contains about 7,100 clones, roughly three quarters of which appear only once. Worth noting for this clone: Its matching antigen is unknown.

The sample consisted of uninvolved lung tissue not adjacent to the tumor. The rearrangement joins TRBV7-3 to TRBJ2-7, with a possible D match to TRBD1 (5 bases). The receptor was isolated from a human donor with non-small cell lung cancer. CDR3 DNA sequence: TGTGCCAGCAGCTTAATCAGGGAAGGTGAGCAGTACTTC. Amino acids: CASSLIREGEQYF.